Listed below are T cell receptor beta chains from one sample, sequenced in a study of blood T cells in healthy people across ages. TCRdb processed the 5' RACE reads anew with MiXCR; each CDR3 protein has one entry. The table includes 1.2 million to 1.5 million distinct CDR3 sequences, 40% to 50% detected once. Sample: blood. The receptor source for this set is a woman between 18 and 30 years old in good health. Both conserved end residues are trimmed from each CDR3. Fields, in order: CDR3 protein, J gene, V gene.

CDR3: ASSGSAAYEQY
J: TRBJ2-7
V: TRBV25-1

CDR3: SAKGTGVDEQY
J: TRBJ2-7
V: TRBV20-1

CDR3: ATGGGYQPQH
J: TRBJ1-5
V: TRBV28

CDR3: ASSLGLEYPKGDEQY
J: NA
V: TRBV5-1

CDR3: ASSKFRGWASGTSYEQY
J: TRBJ2-7
V: TRBV21-1

CDR3: ASRLAGSSYNEQF
J: TRBJ2-1
V: TRBV7-2

CDR3: ATSDWYRCSSYEQY
J: NA
V: TRBV24-1

CDR3: ATSTGLVPNEQF
J: TRBJ2-1
V: TRBV15

CDR3: ASSLAREGGYT
J: TRBJ1-2
V: TRBV5-1

CDR3: ASSPSGTGASWQY
J: TRBJ2-7
V: TRBV6-5

CDR3: SARVSGESSYNEQF
J: TRBJ2-1
V: TRBV20-1

CDR3: ASSEAWDYEQY
J: TRBJ2-7
V: TRBV6-1

CDR3: ASSYSGTKKINEQF
J: TRBJ2-1
V: TRBV6-5

CDR3: ASSETAPYNT
J: TRBJ1-2
V: TRBV6-1

CDR3: ASSGGTPQETQY
J: TRBJ2-5
V: TRBV5-1

CDR3: ASSFLAGGSETQY
J: TRBJ2-5
V: TRBV28

CDR3: ASSTMDEQF
J: TRBJ2-1
V: TRBV12-3/TRBV12-4

CDR3: ASSQGATIY
J: TRBJ1-3
V: TRBV2

CDR3: AGEMETQY
J: NA
V: TRBV30

CDR3: ASSLGENGQYPQH
J: TRBJ1-5
V: TRBV5-1

CDR3: SVVEGTAF
J: TRBJ1-1
V: TRBV29-1

CDR3: ASSLDYNQPQH
J: TRBJ1-5
V: TRBV7-9

CDR3: ASSLQWGTDTQY
J: TRBJ2-3
V: TRBV19